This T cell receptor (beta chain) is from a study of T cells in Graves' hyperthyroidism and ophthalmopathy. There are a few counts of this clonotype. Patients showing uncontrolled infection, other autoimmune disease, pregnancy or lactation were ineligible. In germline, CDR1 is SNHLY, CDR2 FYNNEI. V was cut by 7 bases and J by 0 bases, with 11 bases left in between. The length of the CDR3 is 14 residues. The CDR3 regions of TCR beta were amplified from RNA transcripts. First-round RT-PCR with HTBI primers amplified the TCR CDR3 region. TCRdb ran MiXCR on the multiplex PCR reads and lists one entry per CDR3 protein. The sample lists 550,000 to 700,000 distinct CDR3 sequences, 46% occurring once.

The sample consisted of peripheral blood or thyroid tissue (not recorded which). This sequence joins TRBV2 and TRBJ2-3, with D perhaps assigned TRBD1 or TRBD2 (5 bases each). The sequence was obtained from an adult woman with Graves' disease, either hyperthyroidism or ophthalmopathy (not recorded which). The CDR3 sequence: CASNRGASTDTQYF. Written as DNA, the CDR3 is TGTGCCAGCAACCGAGGGGCTAGCACAGATACGCAGTATTTT.